This T cell receptor beta chain was identified during a study of T cells in Graves' hyperthyroidism and ophthalmopathy. Study context: At initial diagnosis, before any treatment had begun, peripheral blood was obtained. Study findings and constraints: From stable hyperthyroidism, ophthalmopathy was set apart by a 13 V-J model.

A patient was excluded if there was uncontrolled infection, other autoimmune disease, pregnancy or lactation. Fresh peripheral blood, 10 ml, yielded the PBMCs. RNA transcripts gave rise to amplified TCR beta CDR3 regions. TCR CDR3 underwent first-round RT-PCR with the HTBI primer set. In TCRdb, the multiplex PCR reads were re-called with MiXCR into one record per CDR3 protein. This table has approximately 200,000 distinct CDR3 sequences, about 18% appearing once. To note about this clonotype: What it binds is not known.

V lost 1 base, J lost 2 bases, and 7 bases lay in between. The CDR3 is 14 amino acids. Looked up from germline, CDR1 is LGHDT and CDR2 is YNNKEL (reference sequence). This chain joins TRBV3-1 and TRBJ2-3; no clear D. This receptor was identified in a middle-aged man with Graves' hyperthyroidism. Source material: blood. The CDR3 loop reads CASSQGSDTDTQYF. As DNA, the CDR3 is TGTGCCAGCAGCCAAGGGAGCGACACAGATACGCAGTATTTT.